This TCR beta chain was sequenced during a study of molecular identifiers for immune sequencing clone quantification. Naive CD8 T cells were FACS-sorted by CD8+CD4-CCR7+CD45RA+ markers. This clonotype has ten or more counts. TCRdb re-analysed the PCR reads in MiXCR, keeping a single row per CDR3 protein. The sample includes some 650,000 distinct CDR3 sequences, nearly 20% of them seen just once. Germline assignment: CDR1 SGHAT and CDR2 FQNNGV. The CDR3 consists of 15 residues. The V segment lost 4 bases and the J segment 7 bases; nucleotides outside the gene matches: 9. The chain recombines TRBV11-2 with TRBJ2-1; the match to TRBD2 covers 8 bases. This receptor was taken from a human donor in good health. Some libraries in this study had Jurkat cell RNA spiked in. Sequencing was performed on naive CD8+ T cells from blood, with Jurkat cell RNA spiked in. Subset of the sample: FACS-sorted CD8+CD4-CCR7+CD45RA+ naive T cells. CDR3 sequence (DNA): TGTGCCAGCAGCTCACATAGCGGGGCGGGGAATGAGCAGTTCTTC. Protein sequence: CASSSHSGAGNEQFF. Using reference TRBV11-2 and TRBJ2-1 for the parts outside the CDR3, the full variable domain is EAGVAQSPRYKIIEKRQSVAFWCNPISGHATLYWYQQILGQGPKLLIQFQNNGVVDDSQLPKDRFSAERLKGVDSTLKIQPAKLEDSAVYLCASSSHSGAGNEQFFGPGTRLTVL.